The entry that follows covers one TCR beta chain sequence. The data stem from a study of blood T cell repertoires in COVID-19. About the study: The origin of the acute and convalescent COVID-19 samples was the United States, Italy and Spain. Sample material is recorded as cDNA or gDNA derived from T cells, B-cell-depleted T cells, or PBMCs.

The germline V gene has CDR1 SGHRS and CDR2 YFSETQ. This CDR3 has 14 amino acids. Trimming removed 5 bases at V and 4 bases at J, with 15 bases between. Methods used by the authors: It was from reference gene primer amplification that nucleated cell counts were estimated. The repertoire was sequenced with immunoSEQ multiplex PCR; TCRdb's copy has only in-frame clones and lacks some. That table gives V, J and clone size, and the DNA gave D and trimming. This table has 100,000 to 150,000 clones, roughly 80% appearing once. This sequence was found in a man aged 70 or older with acute or convalescent COVID-19. Specimen: peripheral blood. The V call is TRBV5-1, the J call TRBJ1-1, with D tentatively TRBD1 (6 bases). DNA of the CDR3: TGCGCCAGCAGTCCGGGAGGGGGATCCACTGAAGCTTTCTTT. Amino acid sequence: CASSPGGGSTEAFF. Filled out from reference TRBV5-1 and TRBJ1-1, the complete variable domain reads KAGVTQTPRYLIKTRGQQVTLSCSPISGHRSVSWYQQTPGQGLQFLFEYFSETQRNKGNFPGRFSGRQFSNSRSEMNVSTLELGDSALYLCASSPGGGSTEAFFGQGTRLTVV.